This TCR beta chain came from a study of control samples from healthy donors and cancer patients. Only in-frame clones appear in the TCRdb table, and some are missing; sequencing was by immunoSEQ multiplex PCR. The data hold 170,000 or so clones, with roughly 94% observed a single time. Trimming pared 1 base from V and 2 bases from J, leaving 13 bases between. From germline, CDR1 is LNHDA and CDR2 SQIVND (reference sequence). The CDR3 sequence is 16 residues long. The chain has TRBV19 and TRBJ2-3; tentative D call: TRBD1 (6 bases). Material: blood. This sequence was found in a woman aged 18-35 years in good health. This chain's CDR3 is CASSIVGTLYTDTQYF. The CDR3, as DNA: TGTGCCAGTAGTATAGTGGGGACACTTTACACAGATACGCAGTATTTT.